This is a list of T cell receptor beta chains from one sample in a study of T-cell reconstitution after alpha-beta-depleted transplantation in children. TCRdb recomputed calls from the PCR reads with MiXCR, one row per CDR3 protein. The sample has about 170,000 distinct CDR3 sequences; 11% are singletons. The sequenced sample was PBMCs, obtained before TCRalphabeta/CD19-depleted stem cell transplant. Receptor source: a boy younger than 10 with acute myeloid leukemia, due to receive a stem cell transplant. CDR3s include the opening cysteine and the closing phenylalanine or tryptophan. The D gene is left open where the match is weak. Where a row states a size, it is once, few, many or the class of an expanded clone; other rows omit it.

>TRBV18|many|TRBD1|TRBJ1-6
CATIVARDRQSPLHF
TGTGCCACGATCGTCGCAAGGGACAGACAATCACCCCTCCACTTT
>TRBV20-1|many|-|TRBJ2-5
CSSIRGAGLLETQYF
TGCAGTTCTATACGGGGGGCGGGCCTTCTCGAGACCCAGTACTTC
>TRBV20-1|many|-|TRBJ2-6
CSAVGLTRTGANVLTF
TGCAGTGCGGTGGGACTTACTAGGACTGGGGCCAACGTCCTGACTTTC
>TRBV3-1|many|-|TRBJ2-5
CASSHNGRSPPETQYF
TGTGCCAGCAGCCACAACGGGAGAAGTCCGCCGGAGACCCAGTACTTC
>TRBV7-2|many|TRBD1|TRBJ2-1
CASSRDRYNEQFF
TGTGCCAGCAGCCGGGACAGATACAATGAGCAGTTCTTC
>TRBV15|many|-|TRBJ1-2
CATSTGINYGYTF
TGTGCCACCAGTACCGGGATTAACTATGGCTACACCTTC
>TRBV28|many|TRBD1|TRBJ2-1
CASRWDSNYNEQFF
TGTGCCAGCAGATGGGACAGCAACTACAATGAGCAGTTCTTC
>TRBV7-8|many|TRBD1|TRBJ1-4
CASKPGQGFLRKKLFF
TGTGCCAGCAAGCCGGGACAGGGTTTTCTTCGGAAGAAACTGTTTTTT
>TRBV9|many|-|TRBJ2-1
CASSVEGRSRIDEQFF
TGTGCCAGCAGCGTAGAGGGGCGAAGTAGGATAGATGAGCAGTTCTTC
>TRBV11-2|many|-|TRBJ2-1
CASSRPHSGYNEQFF
TGTGCCAGCAGCCGGCCCCACTCGGGATACAATGAGCAGTTCTTC
>TRBV2|many|-|TRBJ2-1
CASSVQGISYNEQFF
TGTGCCAGCAGTGTTCAGGGGATCTCCTACAATGAGCAGTTCTTC
>TRBV20-1|many|-|TRBJ1-1
CSARVGGGGTEAFF
TGCAGTGCTAGAGTAGGGGGAGGGGGCACTGAAGCTTTCTTT
>TRBV12-3/TRBV12-4|many|-|TRBJ2-1
CASRARGTQFF
TGTGCCAGCAGGGCACGGGGCACGCAGTTCTTC
>TRBV3-1|many|-|TRBJ1-5
CASSQGGSNQPQHF
TGTGCCAGCAGCCAAGGGGGTAGCAATCAGCCCCAGCATTTT
>TRBV5-1|many|-|TRBJ2-6
CASSSPSLDSGANVLTF
TGCGCCAGCAGCTCTCCGAGTCTTGACTCTGGGGCCAACGTCCTGACTTTC
>TRBV25-1|many|TRBD1|TRBJ2-3
CASRSVRQGPDTQYF
TGTGCCAGCAGATCTGTTCGACAGGGACCAGATACGCAGTATTTT
>TRBV3-1|many|TRBD1|TRBJ1-3
CASRPTGTGNTIYF
TGTGCCAGCAGACCGACAGGGACTGGAAACACCATATATTTT
>TRBV18|many|TRBD2|TRBJ2-6
CASSYSGVRSGANVLTF
TGTGCCAGCTCATATAGCGGGGTCCGCTCTGGGGCCAACGTCCTGACTTTC
>TRBV15|many|-|TRBJ1-4
CATSRVKEEKLFF
TGTGCCACCAGCAGAGTAAAGGAGGAAAAACTGTTTTTT
>TRBV12-3/TRBV12-4|many|TRBD2|TRBJ2-1
CASSSPGLAGVTEQFF
TGTGCCAGCAGTTCGCCGGGACTAGCGGGAGTTACGGAGCAGTTCTTC
>TRBV5-6|many|TRBD1|TRBJ2-7
CASSPGQASYEQYF
TGTGCCAGCAGCCCAGGACAGGCCTCCTACGAGCAGTACTTC
>TRBV20-1|many|-|TRBJ2-1
CSAPDLYNEQFF
TGCAGTGCCCCGGACCTCTACAATGAGCAGTTCTTC
>TRBV10-3|many|TRBD1|TRBJ2-3
CAISNYRGADTQYF
TGTGCCATCAGTAATTACAGGGGGGCAGATACGCAGTATTTT
>TRBV28|many|TRBD2|TRBJ2-1
CASSPTSGTSYNEQFF
TGTGCCAGCAGCCCGACTAGCGGGACTTCCTACAATGAGCAGTTCTTC
>TRBV7-2|many|-|TRBJ2-3
CASSLAKAPYTDTQYF
TGTGCCAGCAGCTTAGCGAAGGCCCCTTACACAGATACGCAGTATTTT
>TRBV5-1|medium-sized|-|TRBJ1-2
CASSFSNPPHYGYTF
TGCGCCAGCAGCTTTAGTAACCCTCCCCACTATGGCTACACCTTC
>TRBV27|many|TRBD2|TRBJ2-7
CASSLGLAGYEQYF
TGTGCCAGCAGTTTAGGACTAGCGGGATACGAGCAGTACTTC
>TRBV3-1|many|TRBD2|TRBJ2-5
CASSHSGSWETQYF
TGTGCCAGCAGCCACAGCGGGAGTTGGGAGACCCAGTACTTC
>TRBV20-1|once|TRBD2|TRBJ2-7
CCCPSRLADSYEQYF
TGCTGTTGCCCCTCTCGTCTAGCGGATTCCTACGAGCAGTACTTC
>TRBV21-1|many|-|TRBJ1-6
CASSKVDSSSYNSPLHF
TGTGCCAGCAGCAAAGTGGACTCAAGCTCCTATAATTCACCCCTCCACTTT
>TRBV5-3|-|TRBD1|TRBJ2-5
CARSLADRDEETQYF
TGTGCCAGAAGCTTGGCGGACAGGGACGAAGAGACCCAGTACTTC
>TRBV4-1|many|TRBD2|TRBJ2-1
CASSQVSGTPYNEQFF
TGCGCCAGCAGCCAAGTGAGCGGGACCCCCTACAATGAGCAGTTCTTC
>TRBV28|many|-|TRBJ2-1
CASKLSGARNEQFF
TGTGCCAGCAAACTCTCAGGGGCGCGCAATGAGCAGTTCTTC
>TRBV21-1|many|-|TRBJ2-1
CASSKVEGVDEQFF
TGTGCCAGCAGCAAAGTCGAAGGGGTAGATGAGCAGTTCTTC
>TRBV28|many|TRBD1|TRBJ1-2
CASTFRGGQGYGYTF
TGTGCCAGCACCTTCCGGGGGGGACAGGGTTACGGCTACACCTTC
>TRBV12-3/TRBV12-4|-|TRBD2|TRBJ2-7
CASSSGSGRSYEQYF
TGTGCCAGCAGTTCGGGTAGCGGGAGGTCCTACGAGCAGTACTTC
>TRBV5-1|many|-|TRBJ2-2
CASSLTSSGTGELFF
TGCGCCAGCAGCTTGACTAGTAGTGGTACCGGGGAGCTGTTTTTT
>TRBV12-3/TRBV12-4|many|TRBD2|TRBJ2-7
CASSKSGDYTYEQYF
TGTGCCAGCAGCAAAAGTGGGGACTACACCTACGAGCAGTACTTC
>TRBV20-1|many|TRBD2|TRBJ2-7
CSARNSGRPGYEQYF
TGCAGTGCTAGAAATAGCGGGAGACCAGGCTACGAGCAGTACTTC
>TRBV7-9|many|TRBD2|TRBJ2-1
CASSRAVAGGSEQFF
TGTGCCAGCAGCCGTGCGGTAGCGGGAGGGAGCGAGCAGTTCTTC
>TRBV28|many|-|TRBJ1-5
CASSLPGSGQPQHF
TGTGCCAGCAGTTTACCGGGGTCGGGTCAGCCCCAGCATTTT
>TRBV7-8|many|-|TRBJ2-3
CASSGAGRGTDTQYF
TGTGCCAGCAGCGGAGCGGGCCGGGGCACAGATACGCAGTATTTT
>TRBV11-1|many|TRBD1|TRBJ1-5
CASSLAPRGQGGYQPQHF
TGTGCCAGCAGCTTAGCTCCGCGAGGACAGGGAGGCTATCAGCCCCAGCATTTT
>TRBV15|many|-|TRBJ1-3
CATSREVLALSGNTIYF
TGTGCCACCAGCAGAGAAGTGTTAGCTCTCTCTGGAAACACCATATATTTT
>TRBV20-1|many|-|TRBJ1-1
CSALRGGNTEAFF
TGCAGTGCCCTACGGGGGGGGAACACTGAAGCTTTCTTT
>TRBV7-2|many|-|TRBJ2-1
CATLGSSYNEQFF
TGTGCCACGTTGGGGAGCTCCTACAATGAGCAGTTCTTC
>TRBV12-3/TRBV12-4|many|-|TRBJ1-4
CASSRSGTLDEKLFF
TGTGCCAGCAGTCGTTCCGGGACGTTAGATGAAAAACTGTTTTTT
>TRBV4-2|-|-|TRBJ1-1
CASSHGTENTEAFF
TGTGCCAGCAGCCATGGAACGGAGAACACTGAAGCTTTCTTT
>TRBV30|-|-|TRBJ1-1
CAWNKGTEAFF
TGTGCCTGGAATAAGGGGACTGAAGCTTTCTTT